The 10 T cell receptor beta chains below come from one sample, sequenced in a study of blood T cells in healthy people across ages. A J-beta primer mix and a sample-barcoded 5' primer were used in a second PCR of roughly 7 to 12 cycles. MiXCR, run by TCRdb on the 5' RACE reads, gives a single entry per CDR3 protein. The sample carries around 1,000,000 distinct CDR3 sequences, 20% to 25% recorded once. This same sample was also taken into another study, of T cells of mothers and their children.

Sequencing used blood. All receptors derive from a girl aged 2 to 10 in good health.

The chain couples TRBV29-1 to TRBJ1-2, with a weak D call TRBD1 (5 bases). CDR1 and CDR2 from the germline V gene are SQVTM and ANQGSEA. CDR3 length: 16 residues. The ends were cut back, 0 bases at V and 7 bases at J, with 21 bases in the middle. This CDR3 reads CSVEENRDGDESGYTF. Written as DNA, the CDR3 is TGCAGCGTTGAAGAGAACCGGGACGGTGATGAGAGTGGCTACACCTTC. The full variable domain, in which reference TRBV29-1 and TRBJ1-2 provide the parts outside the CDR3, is SAVISQKPSRDICQRGTSLTIQCQVDSQVTMMFWYRQQPGQSLTLIATANQGSEATYESGFVIDKFPISRPNLTFSTLTVSNMSPEDSSIYLCSVEENRDGDESGYTFGSGTRLTVV.

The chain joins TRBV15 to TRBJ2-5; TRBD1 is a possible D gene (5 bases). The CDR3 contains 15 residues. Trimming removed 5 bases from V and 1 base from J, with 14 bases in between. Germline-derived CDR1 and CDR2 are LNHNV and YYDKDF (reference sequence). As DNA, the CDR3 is TGTGCCACCAGCTCCTATGGGGCTACCCAAGAGACCCAGTACTTC. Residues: CATSSYGATQETQYF.

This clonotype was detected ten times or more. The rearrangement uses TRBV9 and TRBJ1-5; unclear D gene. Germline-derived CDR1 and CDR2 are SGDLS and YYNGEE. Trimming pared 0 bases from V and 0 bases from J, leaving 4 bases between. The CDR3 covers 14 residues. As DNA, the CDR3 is TGTGCCAGCAGCGTAGGGGGTAGCAATCAGCCCCAGCATTTT. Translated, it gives CASSVGGSNQPQHF.

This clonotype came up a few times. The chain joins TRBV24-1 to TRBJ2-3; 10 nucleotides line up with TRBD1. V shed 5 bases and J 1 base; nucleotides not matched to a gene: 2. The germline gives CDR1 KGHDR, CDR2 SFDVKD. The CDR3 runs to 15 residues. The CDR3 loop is CATSVGTGGTDTQYF. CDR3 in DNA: TGTGCCACCAGTGTGGGGACAGGGGGCACAGATACGCAGTATTTT.

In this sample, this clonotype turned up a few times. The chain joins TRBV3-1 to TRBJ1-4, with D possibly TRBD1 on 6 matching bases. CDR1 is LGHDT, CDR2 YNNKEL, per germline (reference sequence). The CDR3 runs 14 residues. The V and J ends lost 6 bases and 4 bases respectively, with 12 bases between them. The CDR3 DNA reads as TGTGCCAGCAGAAAAACAGGGTTTAATGAAAAACTGTTTTTT. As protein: CASRKTGFNEKLFF.

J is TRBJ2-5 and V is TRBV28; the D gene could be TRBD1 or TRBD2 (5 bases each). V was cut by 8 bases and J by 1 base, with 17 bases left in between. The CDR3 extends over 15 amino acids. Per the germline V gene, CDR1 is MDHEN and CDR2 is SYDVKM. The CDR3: CASSPTGLIQETQYF. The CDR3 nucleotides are TGTGCCAGCTCTCCCACGGGGCTTATCCAAGAGACCCAGTACTTC.

The DNA of the CDR3 is TGTGCCAGCAGTTTGAGGGGGGGAGCTAACTATGGCTACACCTTC. Residues: CASSLRGGANYGYTF. The genes are TRBV27 and TRBJ1-2; tentative D call: TRBD1 (6 bases). CDR1 is MNHEY and CDR2 is SMNVEV in the germline V gene (reference sequence). V lost 3 bases and J lost 0, with 11 bases in between. The CDR3 covers 15 residues.

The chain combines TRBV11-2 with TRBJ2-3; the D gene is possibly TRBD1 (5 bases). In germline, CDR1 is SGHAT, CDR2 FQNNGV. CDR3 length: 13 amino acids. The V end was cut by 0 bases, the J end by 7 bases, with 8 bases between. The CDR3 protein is CASSLDRVNTQYF. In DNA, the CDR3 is TGTGCCAGCAGCTTAGACAGGGTCAATACGCAGTATTTT.

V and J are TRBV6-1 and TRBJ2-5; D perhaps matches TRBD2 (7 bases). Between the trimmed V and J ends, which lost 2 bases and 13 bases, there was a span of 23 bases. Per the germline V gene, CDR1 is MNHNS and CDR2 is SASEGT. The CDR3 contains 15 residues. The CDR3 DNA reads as TGTGCCAGCAGTGAATGGGATAGGGGGGACTACGAGCGGTACTTC. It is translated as CASSEWDRGDYERYF.

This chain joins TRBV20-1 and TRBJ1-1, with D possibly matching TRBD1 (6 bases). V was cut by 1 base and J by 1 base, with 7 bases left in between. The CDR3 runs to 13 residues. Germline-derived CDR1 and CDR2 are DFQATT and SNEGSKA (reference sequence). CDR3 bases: TGCAGTGCTAGAGGGACAGAGAACACTGAAGCTTTCTTT. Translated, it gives CSARGTENTEAFF.